The sequence of this T cell receptor beta chain was determined in a study of response to subunit inactivated influenza vaccine listed by TCRdb under 2018. Study-level background: Deep quantitative profiling of the T cell receptor repertoire was used in the study to follow responses to a trivalent subunit inactivated influenza vaccine. What the study reported, not specific to this receptor: The authors suggested that each seasonal influenza vaccination may recruit only a limited number of new T cells.

The CDR3 runs 16 amino acids, cysteine and phenylalanine included. This entry keeps only the CDR3 DNA: 48 bases, framed from base 1. V loses 0 bases, J loses 0 bases, and the germline ends lie 10 bases apart. The germline V gene supplies CDR1 SGHRS and CDR2 YFSETQ. The method was RT-PCR. The sequencer was an Illumina HiSeq 2500. TCRdb handled the public reads itself, with Q25 trimming in fastp and clone calling in MiXCR, and kept productive beta chains. A single entry per CDR3 protein holds the most common genes and DNA from its merged rows. Within this sample are about 780,000 distinct CDR3 sequences, with approximately 17% of them counted one time only. The ten most abundant clones make up approximately 11% of the sample. Comment on this clonotype: Its specific antigen is unknown. No base-level quality is on record; no much larger clone is a single base apart.

This receptor was identified in a man aged 50-59 years who received an inactivated influenza vaccine. Donor details come from another sample of the same person, matched by shared clones. The chain couples TRBV5-1 to TRBJ1-3, with an unclear D gene assignment. The sequencing here drew on PBMCs from blood, taken less than 6 days after vaccination. At the DNA level, the sequence is TGCGCCAGCAGCTTGGGTGGCCGCTCCTCTGGAAACACCATATATTTT. It encodes CASSLGGRSSGNTIYF.